The 29 T cell receptor beta chains below come from one sample, sequenced in a study of CD8+ T cells in alopecia areata. cDNA reverse transcribed from extracted RNA served as the sequencing template. Measured with immunoSEQ multiplex PCR; TCRdb has only the in-frame clones, and not every one. The sample lists 140,000 to 150,000 clones; around three fifths were seen once. Material: CD4+ T cells sorted from blood, obtained at week 0. These receptors were obtained from a human donor with alopecia areata.

The table lists this clone with a few counts. V is TRBV6-5 and J is TRBJ1-5; the D is unclear. CDR1 and CDR2 from the germline V gene are MNHEY and SVGAGI. This CDR3 is built from 13 residues. Trimming left V 3 bases short and J 4 bases short, with 7 bases between. In DNA, the CDR3 is TGTGCCAGCAGTTATTTAGGGAATCAGCCCCAGCATTTT. Translation: CASSYLGNQPQHF.

DNA for the CDR3: TGTGCCAGCTCACCCGTCTTGCCCCAGCGGGGGGGCCACAATGAGCAGTTCTTC. Translating gives CASSPVLPQRGGHNEQFF. The chain couples TRBV18 to TRBJ2-1, with TRBD2 matching 10 bases. CDR1 is KGHSH, CDR2 LQKENI, per germline. CDR3 length: 18 residues. Trimming removed 3 bases from V and 5 bases from J; junction bases left unmatched: 13. Together with reference TRBV18 and TRBJ2-1, the CDR3 gives the full variable domain: NAGVMQNPRHLVRRRGQEARLRCSPMKGHSHVYWYRQLPEEGLKFMVYLQKENIIDESGMPKERFSAEFPKEGPSILRIQQVVRGDSAAYFCASSPVLPQRGGHNEQFFGPGTRLTVL.

The chain is built from TRBV7-2 and TRBJ2-5; no clear D. Trimming removed 1 base from V and 5 bases from J, with 8 bases in between. This CDR3 has 13 amino acids. CDR1 SGHTA and CDR2 FQGNSA come from the germline V gene. DNA of the CDR3: TGTGCCAGCAGCTTAGGGGTGCAGGAGACCCAGTACTTC. It translates to CASSLGVQETQYF.

In this sample, this clone turned up a few times. This CDR3 reads CASRRGGGDTQYF. The DNA for the CDR3 is TGTGCCAGCAGGAGGGGAGGAGGTGATACGCAGTATTTT. This sequence joins TRBV5-6 and TRBJ2-3; possible D gene TRBD2, 6 bases. Germline CDR1 SGHDT, CDR2 YYEEEE. The CDR3 contains 13 residues. V was clipped by 5 bases and J by 6 bases, with 13 bases between them.

The rearrangement uses TRBV5-6 and TRBJ2-6, with a tentative D call TRBD2 (5 bases). V was trimmed by 6 bases and J by 1 base, leaving 11 bases between them. The CDR3 loop spans 15 amino acids. Germline V CDR1 and CDR2: SGHDT, YYEEEE. CDR3 sequence: CASNPRGSGANVLTF. DNA of the CDR3: TGTGCCAGCAATCCCCGGGGATCTGGGGCCAACGTCCTGACTTTC.

This clone turned up a few times. The rearrangement uses TRBV29-1 and TRBJ1-1; TRBD1 matches 8 bases. The V gene's germline CDR1 is SQVTM and CDR2 ANQGSEA. This CDR3 is 13 amino acids long. The J segment lost 4 bases and the V segment lost 3 bases, leaving 4 bases of the junction unmatched. CDR3 sequence: CSVEGTGGTEAFF. The DNA of the CDR3 is TGCAGCGTTGAGGGTACAGGGGGCACTGAAGCTTTCTTT.

The sample holds a few counts of this clone. The chain uses TRBV7-2 and TRBJ2-1; 11 nucleotides align to TRBD2. Germline CDR1 SGHTA, CDR2 FQGNSA. J gave up 5 bases and V 4 bases, and 7 bases lay outside the gene matches. This CDR3 is 16 amino acids long. In nucleotides, the CDR3 is TGTGCCAGCAGCTCTTTAGCGGGGGGGCTTAACAATGAGCAGTTCTTC. Protein sequence: CASSSLAGGLNNEQFF.

The table lists this clone with a few counts. V is TRBV7-2 and J is TRBJ1-6, with no clear D. Trimming shortened V by 2 bases and J by 3 bases, and 11 bases separated the two germline ends. Germline lookup yields CDR1 SGHTA and CDR2 FQGNSA. The CDR3 spans 16 residues. CDR3 DNA sequence: TGTGCCAGCAGCTTATCGGCAGGCCTCTATAATTCACCCCTCCACTTT. Translated, it gives CASSLSAGLYNSPLHF.

V gene TRBV5-6 combines with J gene TRBJ2-1, with D hard to call. Germline lookup yields CDR1 SGHDT and CDR2 YYEEEE. Trimming removed 4 bases from V and 1 base from J, with 9 bases in between. The CDR3 is 14 residues long. CDR3 sequence (DNA): TGTGCCAGCAGCCAAGTTGGGTCCTACAATGAGCAGTTCTTC. It yields the protein CASSQVGSYNEQFF. The whole variable domain, remainder taken from reference TRBV5-6 and TRBJ2-1, is DAGVTQSPTHLIKTRGQQVTLRCSPKSGHDTVSWYQQALGQGPQFIFQYYEEEERQRGNFPDRFSGHQFPNYSSELNVNALLLGDSALYLCASSQVGSYNEQFFGPGTRLTVL.

The chain links TRBV30 to TRBJ1-2, with 9 nucleotides matching TRBD1. With 0 bases clipped from V and 6 bases from J, the junction kept 2 bases outside the gene matches. Germline V gene data show CDR1 as GTSNPN and CDR2 as SVGIG (reference sequence). CDR3 length equals 13 residues. CDR3 amino acids: CAWSVQGAHGYTF. The DNA for the CDR3 is TGTGCCTGGAGTGTACAGGGGGCCCATGGCTACACCTTC.

The chain recombines TRBV10-3 with TRBJ1-1; possibly TRBD1 for D (6 bases). V shed 11 bases and J shed 3 bases, with 13 bases lying between them. The CDR3 runs 12 residues. Germline V gene data show CDR1 as ENHRY and CDR2 as SYGVKD. The CDR3, as DNA: TGTGCCTCGTCACAGGGAGACACTGAAGCTTTCTTT. Translation: CASSQGDTEAFF.

In regard to this clone: At one end, the junction sequence differs from germline, possibly due to a read error. The chain links TRBV29-1 to TRBJ2-4, with D perhaps matching TRBD1 (5 bases). Germline CDR1 SQVTM, CDR2 ANQGSEA. CDR3 length: 11 amino acids. For the CDR3, the DNA is TGCAGCGTTGAACCGTTGGCAGGGATGGTCTTC. Encoded protein: CSVEPLAGMVF. Full variable domain (remainder filled in from reference TRBV29-1 and TRBJ2-4): SAVISQKPSRDICQRGTSLTIQCQVDSQVTMMFWYRQQPGQSLTLIATANQGSEATYESGFVIDKFPISRPNLTFSTLTVSNMSPEDSSIYLCSVEPLAGMVFGAGTRLSVL.

This chain links TRBV15 with TRBJ1-5, with D possibly matching TRBD1 (6 bases). CDR3 length: 16 amino acids. The germline V gene has CDR1 LNHNV and CDR2 YYDKDF (reference sequence). Trimming took off 4 bases at V and 2 bases at J, with 15 bases between the two ends. The CDR3 region is CATSNREGVGNQPQHF. The CDR3, as DNA: TGTGCCACCAGCAACAGAGAGGGGGTGGGCAATCAGCCCCAGCATTTT.

This rearrangement joins TRBV15 to TRBJ1-1, with TRBD1 as a possible D gene (6 bases). The germline V gene encodes CDR1 LNHNV and CDR2 YYDKDF (reference sequence). The CDR3 loop spans 14 amino acids. Trimming took 1 base from V and 4 from J, leaving 10 bases between them. CDR3 amino acids: CATSRVGGSTEAFF. In DNA form, the CDR3 reads TGTGCCACCAGCAGAGTAGGGGGTTCCACTGAAGCTTTCTTT.

The gene calls are TRBV5-1 and TRBJ2-3, with 14 nucleotides matching TRBD2. With 4 bases clipped from V and 4 bases from J, the junction kept 8 bases outside the gene matches. CDR3 length equals 17 residues. The V gene's germline CDR1 is SGHRS and CDR2 YFSETQ. CDR3 DNA sequence: TGCGCCAGCAGCCCCGGACTAGCGGGGGGCACTGCAGATACGCAGTATTTT. Translating it yields CASSPGLAGGTADTQYF.

The chain carries TRBV29-1 and TRBJ2-7; D may be TRBD2 (6 bases). The CDR3 spans 14 residues. Germline lookup yields CDR1 SQVTM and CDR2 ANQGSEA. The V end lost 4 bases, the J end lost 3 bases, and 16 bases lay between the germline ends. The CDR3 sequence is CSVGEKSGRYEQYF. The CDR3 nucleotides read TGCAGCGTTGGAGAGAAGAGCGGGCGCTACGAGCAGTACTTC.

V usage is TRBV15 and J usage is TRBJ2-7; 10 nucleotides align to TRBD2. Germline CDR1 and CDR2: LNHNV and YYDKDF (reference sequence). After removal of 5 bases from V and 1 base from J, the junction contained 8 bases not matched to a gene. The CDR3 loop spans 16 amino acids. CDR3 DNA: TGTGCCACCAGCCCCAACCCGGGACTAGCGTCCTACGAGCAGTACTTC. It specifies CATSPNPGLASYEQYF.

This chain uses TRBV30 with TRBJ1-6, with D tentatively TRBD1 (5 bases). CDR1 is GTSNPN, CDR2 SVGIG, per germline (reference sequence). The CDR3 is 15 amino acids. V gave up 3 bases and J gave up 5 bases, with 14 bases separating them. The CDR3 here is CAWRGSGVNNSPLHF. The CDR3, as DNA: TGTGCCTGGAGAGGGTCGGGGGTCAATAATTCACCCCTCCACTTT.

CDR3 sequence reads: CASSPQGVRGRLQETQYF. CDR3 DNA: TGTGCCAGCAGCCCTCAGGGGGTGCGGGGGAGGCTCCAAGAGACCCAGTACTTC. The V call is TRBV7-2, the J call TRBJ2-5; tentatively, D is TRBD1 or TRBD2 (7 bases each). V lost 5 bases and J lost 1, with 23 bases in between. CDR3 length: 18 residues. The germline V gene encodes CDR1 SGHTA and CDR2 FQGNSA.

The chain carries TRBV2 and TRBJ2-7; D may match TRBD1 or TRBD2 (5 bases each). Germline V gene data show CDR1 as SNHLY and CDR2 as FYNNEI. V was cut by 3 bases and J by 1 base, with 19 bases left in between. This CDR3 comprises 17 residues. The CDR3 reads CASSEGRATGRSYEQYF. The DNA of the CDR3 is TGTGCCAGCAGTGAGGGCAGGGCAACGGGAAGATCCTACGAGCAGTACTTC.

In this sample, this clone turned up a few times. The CDR3 sequence: CASSVLAGGPGEQFF. The CDR3 DNA reads as TGTGCCAGCAGCGTATTGGCGGGGGGGCCGGGTGAGCAGTTCTTC. The chain employs TRBV9 and TRBJ2-1, with TRBD2 identical over 9 bases. V gave up 1 base and J gave up 9 bases; unmatched junction bases: 8. Germline values: CDR1 SGDLS, CDR2 YYNGEE. The CDR3 extends over 15 amino acids.

V usage is TRBV7-6 and J usage is TRBJ2-1; D is unclear. The CDR3 loop spans 14 amino acids. The germline V gene encodes CDR1 SGHVS and CDR2 FNYEAQ. Trimming pared 5 bases from V and 8 bases from J, leaving 16 bases between. The CDR3 sequence is CASSLRTRSDEQFF. CDR3 DNA sequence: TGTGCCAGCAGCCTACGGACCCGATCTGATGAGCAGTTCTTC.

This sequence joins TRBV30 and TRBJ1-1; the match to TRBD1 covers 7 bases. This CDR3 is 16 amino acids long. With V trimmed by 1 base and J by 7 bases, 15 bases remained unmatched. From germline, CDR1 is GTSNPN and CDR2 SVGIG (reference sequence). CDR3 protein: CAWSGVTPDRRNEAFF. The CDR3 coding sequence is TGTGCCTGGAGTGGGGTTACTCCGGACAGGCGGAATGAAGCTTTCTTT.

V usage is TRBV6-6 and J usage is TRBJ2-7, with D unclear. CDR3 length: 14 amino acids. V dropped 1 base and J dropped 0 bases, with 7 bases sitting between them. CDR1 and CDR2 (germline): MNHNY, SVGAGI (reference sequence). CDR3 in DNA: TGTGCCAGCAGTTACTTATATGGCTCCTACGAGCAGTACTTC. Its protein is CASSYLYGSYEQYF.

This chain's CDR3 is CASGLGGNQPQHF. CDR3 DNA sequence: TGTGCCAGCGGGTTGGGGGGCAATCAGCCCCAGCATTTT. V is TRBV2 and J is TRBJ1-5; D is perhaps TRBD1 (5 bases). V lost 8 bases and J lost 2, with 10 bases in between. This CDR3 contains 13 residues. Germline CDR1 and CDR2: SNHLY and FYNNEI.

This chain uses TRBV5-1 with TRBJ2-2; weak D call: TRBD2 (6 bases). CDR3 length: 14 residues. Germline V CDR1 and CDR2: SGHRS, YFSETQ. V dropped 3 bases and J dropped 7 bases, with 13 bases sitting between them. CDR3 sequence reads: CASSWRGENGELFF. In nucleotides, the CDR3 is TGCGCCAGCAGCTGGCGGGGCGAGAACGGGGAGCTGTTTTTT.

The chain couples TRBV7-2 to TRBJ2-3, with D hard to call. Germline loops: CDR1 SGHTA, CDR2 FQGNSA. The CDR3 has 14 amino acids. Trimming stripped 2 bases from V and 0 bases from J, with 6 bases between. The CDR3 nucleotides are TGTGCCAGCAGCTTAATGGATAGCACAGATACGCAGTATTTT. Its protein product is CASSLMDSTDTQYF.

This clone was seen only once. The chain joins TRBV30 to TRBJ1-5; a possible D gene is TRBD1 (6 bases). The ends were cut back, 3 bases at V and 2 bases at J, with 8 bases in the middle. The CDR3 runs 13 residues. Germline CDR1 is GTSNPN and CDR2 is SVGIG (reference sequence). The CDR3 here is CAWRGGGNQPQHF. The CDR3 region has the DNA TGTGCCTGGAGAGGGGGGGGCAATCAGCCCCAGCATTTT. Full variable domain (remainder filled in from reference TRBV30 and TRBJ1-5): SQTIHQWPATLVQPVGSPLSLECTVEGTSNPNLYWYRQAAGRGLQLLFYSVGIGQISSEVPQNLSASRPQDRQFILSSKKLLLSDSGFYLCAWRGGGNQPQHFGDGTRLSIL.

V usage is TRBV11-3 and J usage is TRBJ2-2; 7 bases are shared with TRBD2. Looked up from germline, CDR1 is SGHNT and CDR2 is YENEEA. Trimming removed 5 bases from V and 4 bases from J; junction bases left unmatched: 10. The CDR3 is 16 residues long. The CDR3 DNA is TGTGCCAGCAGCCTGCGCGCGGGGGTAGCCACCGGGGAGCTGTTTTTT. Protein product: CASSLRAGVATGELFF. The full variable domain, with the rest looked up from reference TRBV11-3 and TRBJ2-2, is EAGVVQSPRYKIIEKKQPVAFWCNPISGHNTLYWYLQNLGQGPELLIRYENEEAVDDSQLPKDRFSAERLKGVDSTLKIQPAELGDSAVYLCASSLRAGVATGELFFGEGSRLTVL.